In this sample, the clone carrying this T cell receptor (beta chain) turned up many times. The antigen is undetermined. For repertoire sequencing, the TCR beta CDR3 regions were amplified from RNA transcripts. HTBI primers were used in a first-round RT-PCR, which preceded a second-round multiplex PCR. TCRdb recomputed calls from the multiplex PCR reads with MiXCR, one row per CDR3 protein. This sample has almost 400,000 distinct CDR3 sequences; approximately 20% occur once, and the top ten carry roughly 1.5%. This sample was taken from a study of Graves' ophthalmopathy and Graves' hyperthyroidism. Study at large: There was a collection of peripheral blood at initial diagnosis, before any treatment.

A diagnosis was made from clinical symptoms together with serum thyroxine, TRAb, thyroid ultrasound and orbital computed tomography. The V gene lost 5 bases and the J gene lost 0 bases, with 11 bases spanning the gap. CDR3 length: 16 residues. Germline CDR1 reads MNHEY; CDR2 reads SVGEGT. Study-wide results and limits: Ophthalmopathy cases were distinguished from stable hyperthyroidism by a 13-signature model, reaching over 85% sensitivity and 81.08% specificity. The authors also found most expanded thyroid clonotypes above 0.001 frequency in blood.

The J gene is TRBJ2-6, the V gene TRBV6-2 or TRBV6-3, with D unresolved. The sequence was obtained from a woman under 30 with Graves' ophthalmopathy. Sequences were obtained from peripheral blood. CDR3 coding DNA: TGTGCCAGCAGTCGGGCGGTAAACTCTGGGGCCAACGTCCTGACTTTC. This translates into CASSRAVNSGANVLTF.